The present T cell receptor beta chain was sequenced within a study of blood T cell repertoires in COVID-19. This CDR3 is built from 15 residues. Germline V CDR1 and CDR2: SGHDT, YYEEEE. After removal of 4 bases from V and 4 bases from J, the junction contained 6 bases not matched to a gene. Assay: immunoSEQ multiplex PCR; the TCRdb copy retains only in-frame clones and omits some. The data contain roughly 160,000 clones, over 75% of them singletons. The chain combines TRBV5-6 with TRBJ1-4; 8 nucleotides agree with TRBD1. The TCR sequence derives from a man aged 80 or over with COVID-19, enrolled during active disease. The specimen sequenced was peripheral blood. The CDR3 protein is CASSHTDRGNEKLFF. The CDR3 coding sequence is TGTGCCAGCAGCCATACTGACAGGGGTAATGAAAAACTGTTTTTT.